The present entry profiles one T cell receptor (beta chain) with its context. What it binds is not known. CD4+ cells underwent separation, giving CD45RA+ naive and CD45RA-negative memory subsets. The data are from a study of shared clonotypes between healthy human individuals. Regarding the study as a whole: Represented diversity, genetic and exposure-history alike, was limited by few donors.

Some clones are missing from TCRdb's copy, which holds only in-frame ones; the method was immunoSEQ multiplex PCR. The top ten clones hold under 2% of a sample with about 670,000 clones, about two thirds of them seen once. CDR1 is MNHNS and CDR2 is SASEGT in the germline V gene. Trimming pared 7 bases from V and 0 bases from J, leaving 13 bases between. CDR3 length: 15 residues. The sequenced material came from memory CD4+ T cells sorted from blood. Subset meaning: CD45RA-negative fraction. The rearrangement joins TRBV6-1 to TRBJ1-5; possible D gene TRBD1, 5 bases. The TCR sequence derives from a woman between 25 and 40 years old in good health. CDR3 coding DNA: TGTGCCAGCATTCCCATCGACAGTAGCAATCAGCCCCAGCATTTT. This sequence encodes CASIPIDSSNQPQHF.